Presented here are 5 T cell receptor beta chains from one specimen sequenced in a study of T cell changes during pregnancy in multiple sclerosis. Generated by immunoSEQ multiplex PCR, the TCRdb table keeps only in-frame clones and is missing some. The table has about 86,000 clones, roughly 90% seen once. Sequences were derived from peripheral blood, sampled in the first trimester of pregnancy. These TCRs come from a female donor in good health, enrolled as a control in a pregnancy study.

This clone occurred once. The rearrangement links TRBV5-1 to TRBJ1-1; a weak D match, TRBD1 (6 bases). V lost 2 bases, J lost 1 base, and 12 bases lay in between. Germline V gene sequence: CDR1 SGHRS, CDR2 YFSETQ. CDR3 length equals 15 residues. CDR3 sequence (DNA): TGCGCCAGCAGCTTCGGAGACAGGACGAACACTGAAGCTTTCTTT. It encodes CASSFGDRTNTEAFF.

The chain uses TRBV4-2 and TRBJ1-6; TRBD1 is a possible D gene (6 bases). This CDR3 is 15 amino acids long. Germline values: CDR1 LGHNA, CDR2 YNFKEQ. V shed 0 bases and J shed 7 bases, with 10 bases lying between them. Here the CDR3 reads CASSQDGQLNSPLHF. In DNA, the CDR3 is TGTGCCAGCAGCCAAGACGGACAGCTAAATTCACCCCTCCACTTT.

CDR3 residues: CASSLDNGPYGYTF. The CDR3 DNA follows: TGTGCCAGCAGCTTAGATAACGGTCCCTATGGCTACACCTTC. The chain joins TRBV7-2 to TRBJ1-2; no clear D. Per germline, CDR1 SGHTA and CDR2 FQGNSA. Trimming removed 1 base from V and 4 bases from J, with 10 bases in between. CDR3 length: 14 residues.

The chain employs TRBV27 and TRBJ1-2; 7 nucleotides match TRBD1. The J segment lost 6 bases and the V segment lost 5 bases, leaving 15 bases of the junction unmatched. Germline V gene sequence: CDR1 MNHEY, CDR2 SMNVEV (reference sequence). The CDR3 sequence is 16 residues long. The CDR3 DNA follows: TGTGCCAGCAGTCAACAACTAACAGGGGCCCTGGATGGCTACACCTTC. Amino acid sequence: CASSQQLTGALDGYTF.

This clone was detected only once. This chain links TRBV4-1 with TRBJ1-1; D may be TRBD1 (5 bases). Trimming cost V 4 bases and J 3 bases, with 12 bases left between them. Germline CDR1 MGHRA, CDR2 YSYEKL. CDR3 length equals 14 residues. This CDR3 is CASSLNRRYTEAFF. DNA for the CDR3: TGCGCCAGCAGCCTTAACAGGAGATACACTGAAGCTTTCTTT.